This TCR beta chain was identified in a study of blood T cells in healthy people across ages. The CDR3 covers 16 residues. Germline values: CDR1 SNHLY, CDR2 FYNNEI. With a J-beta primer mix and a sample-barcoded 5' primer, a second PCR ran about 7 to 12 cycles. TCRdb ran MiXCR on the 5' RACE reads and lists one entry per CDR3 protein. The sample carries some 1 million distinct CDR3 sequences, over 35% recorded once. What was sequenced was blood. The chain uses TRBV2 and TRBJ2-1; 10 positions agree with TRBD2. The DNA end is a closer match to TRBJ2-7, so the J assignment may be wrong. The TCR was taken from a woman aged 55 to 70 in good health. The CDR3 coding sequence is TGTGCCAGCCCCAAGTCCCTAGCGGGGGAGTACAATGAGCAGTACTTC. Protein sequence: CASPKSLAGEYNEQYF.